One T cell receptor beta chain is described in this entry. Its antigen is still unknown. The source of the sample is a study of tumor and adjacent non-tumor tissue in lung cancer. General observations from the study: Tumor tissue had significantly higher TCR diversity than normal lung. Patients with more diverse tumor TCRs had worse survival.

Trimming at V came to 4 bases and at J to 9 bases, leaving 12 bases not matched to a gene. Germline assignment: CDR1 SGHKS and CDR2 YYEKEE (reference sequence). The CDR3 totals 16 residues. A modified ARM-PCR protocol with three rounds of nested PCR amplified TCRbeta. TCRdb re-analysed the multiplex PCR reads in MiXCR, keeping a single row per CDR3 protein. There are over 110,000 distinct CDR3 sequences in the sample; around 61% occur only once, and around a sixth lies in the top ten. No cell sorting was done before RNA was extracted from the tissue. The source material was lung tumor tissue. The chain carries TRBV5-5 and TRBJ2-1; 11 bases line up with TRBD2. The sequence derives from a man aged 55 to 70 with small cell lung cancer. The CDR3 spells CASSRDFTSGSFEQFF. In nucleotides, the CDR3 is TGTGCCAGCAGCCGCGATTTTACTAGCGGGAGTTTTGAGCAGTTCTTC.